These 5 T cell receptor beta chains were all obtained from the same sample, sequenced in a study of a mutant IDH1 vaccine in newly diagnosed glioma. Here immunoSEQ multiplex PCR was the method, and the copy in TCRdb shows in-frame clones only, minus some. The data hold about 60,000 clones, with roughly 76% observed a single time. Time point: week 35, safety follow-up. The study gave 300 ug of mutant IDH1 20-mer peptide per vaccine dose, with topical imiquimod. These receptors' targets are unknown. Specimen: PBMCs, collected from a glioma patient whose treatment included an IDH1 peptide vaccine. The receptors come from a man in his forties or fifties with glioma.

This chain connects TRBV27 to TRBJ2-7; D is uncertain. The germline gives CDR1 MNHEY, CDR2 SMNVEV (reference sequence). The CDR3 contains 14 residues. V dropped 0 bases and J dropped 0 bases, with 6 bases sitting between them. The CDR3, as DNA: TGTGCCAGCAGTTTATCCCATAGCTCCTACGAGCAGTACTTC. This gives the protein CASSLSHSSYEQYF.

The chain combines TRBV7-8 with TRBJ2-7; a possible D gene is TRBD1 (6 bases). V was pared by 5 bases and J by 9 bases, with 14 bases between. This CDR3 is built from 12 residues. Per germline, CDR1 SGHVS and CDR2 FQNEAQ. The CDR3 spells CASSQGLGVQYF. In DNA form, the CDR3 reads TGTGCCAGCAGCCAGGGGTTGGGGGTGCAGTACTTC.

In regard to this clone: The junction departs from germline at one end; a sequencing error may be responsible. The chain links TRBV7-7 to TRBJ2-5; TRBD2 agrees at 7 bases. Germline CDR1 SSHAT, CDR2 FNYEAQ (reference sequence). The CDR3 is made up of 13 amino acids. The CDR3: CASSRGVFETQYF. The CDR3 DNA is TGTGCTAGCAGCCGGGGGGTCTTCGAGACCCAGTACTTC.

This clone was seen just once. This chain connects TRBV9 to TRBJ2-5, with D perhaps TRBD2 (6 bases). In germline, CDR1 is SGDLS, CDR2 YYNGEE. V dropped 3 bases and J dropped 2 bases, with 11 bases sitting between them. This CDR3 is built from 14 residues. The CDR3 spells CASSGAGPQETQYF. The CDR3 DNA sequence: TGTGCCAGCAGCGGCGCGGGACCTCAAGAGACCCAGTACTTC. The full variable domain, completed using reference TRBV9 and TRBJ2-5, is DSGVTQTPKHLITATGQRVTLRCSPRSGDLSVYWYQQSLDQGLQFLIQYYNGEERAKGNILERFSAQQFPDLHSELNLSSLELGDSALYFCASSGAGPQETQYFGPGTRLLVL.

The chain is built from TRBV7-6 and TRBJ2-7; 7 bases are shared with TRBD1. The CDR3 is 14 residues long. After removal of 2 bases from V and 3 bases from J, the junction contained 4 bases not matched to a gene. In germline, CDR1 is SGHVS, CDR2 FNYEAQ. The CDR3 loop reads CASSLNRDSYEQYF. In nucleotides, the CDR3 is TGTGCCAGCAGCTTAAACCGGGACAGCTACGAGCAGTACTTC.